Shown below are 10 T cell receptor beta chains from a single sample sequenced in a study of T cells in Graves' hyperthyroidism and ophthalmopathy. It was RNA transcripts that yielded the amplified TCR beta CDR3 regions. The TCR CDR3 first-round RT-PCR relied on the HTBI primer set. TCRdb passed the multiplex PCR reads through MiXCR, listing each CDR3 protein once. The sample contains about 710,000 distinct CDR3 sequences, roughly 15% of which appear only once. The source material was blood. The receptors stem from a man younger than 30 with Graves' hyperthyroidism.

This clonotype was counted at least ten times. This chain uses TRBV18 with TRBJ1-5, with a weak D call TRBD1 (5 bases). The CDR3 totals 16 residues. Trimming removed 5 bases at V and 2 bases at J, with 16 bases between. Per germline, CDR1 KGHSH and CDR2 LQKENI. The CDR3 bases are TGTGCCAGCTCAGCAACTCAGGGAACGGGCAATCAGCCCCAGCATTTT. It specifies CASSATQGTGNQPQHF.

The table lists this clonotype with many counts. The chain uses TRBV5-6 and TRBJ1-1; D may be TRBD1 (6 bases). Germline V CDR1 and CDR2: SGHDT, YYEEEE. The CDR3 is 14 residues long. Between the trimmed V and J ends, which lost 3 bases and 4 bases, there was a span of 13 bases. The CDR3 bases are TGTGCCAGCAGCTATGGACAGAGGGGCACTGAAGCTTTCTTT. Its protein is CASSYGQRGTEAFF.

CDR3 region: CASSSGGPQETQYF. Here the CDR3 DNA reads TGTGCCAGCAGTTCGGGAGGGCCCCAAGAGACCCAGTACTTC. The gene calls are TRBV28 and TRBJ2-5; 8 bases fit TRBD2. The V and J ends lost 4 bases and 1 base, in that order; junction bases with no gene match: 2. This CDR3 comprises 14 residues. The V gene's germline CDR1 is MDHEN and CDR2 SYDVKM.

The chain combines TRBV25-1 with TRBJ2-6; D gene unclear. The CDR3 sequence is 16 residues long. Germline CDR1 is MGHDK and CDR2 is SYGVNS. Trimming took off 0 bases at V and 0 bases at J, with 6 bases between the two ends. DNA of the CDR3: TGTGCCAGCAGTGAATATAAGCCCTCTGGGGCCAACGTCCTGACTTTC. Translating it yields CASSEYKPSGANVLTF.

This rearrangement joins TRBV9 to TRBJ2-1; TRBD2 agrees at 10 bases. Germline V CDR1 and CDR2: SGDLS, YYNGEE. The junction had 4 bases not matched to a gene; V was cut back by 2 bases and J by 8 bases. The CDR3 contains 14 residues. The CDR3 here is CASSVASGRYEQFF. The CDR3 bases are TGTGCCAGCAGCGTGGCTAGCGGGAGATATGAGCAGTTCTTC.

This clonotype was seen at least ten times. The V and J genes are TRBV27 and TRBJ2-7, with a weak D call TRBD1 (5 bases). The CDR3 totals 13 residues. Germline CDR1 reads MNHEY; CDR2 reads SMNVEV (reference sequence). V lost 3 bases and J lost 3, with 9 bases in between. The DNA of the CDR3 is TGTGCCAGCAGTTTTTCGACAGACTACGAGCAGTACTTC. Its translation is CASSFSTDYEQYF.

The chain carries TRBV6-5 and TRBJ2-5; unclear D gene. Germline V gene lookup returns CDR1 MNHEY and CDR2 SVGAGI. The V end lost 3 bases, the J end lost 7 bases, and 12 bases lay between the germline ends. The CDR3 sequence is 13 residues long. The CDR3 region is CASSYGTNPTQYF. CDR3 bases: TGTGCCAGCAGTTATGGTACCAACCCGACCCAGTACTTC.

The chain joins TRBV7-9 to TRBJ2-3; D is uncertain. The germline V and J ends were trimmed by 10 bases and 0 bases, with 8 bases remaining between them. CDR1 SEHNR and CDR2 FQNEAQ come from the germline V gene (reference sequence). The CDR3 has 12 residues. The CDR3 here is CATHGSTDTQYF. The DNA of the CDR3 is TGTGCCACCCACGGGAGCACAGATACGCAGTATTTT. Together with reference TRBV7-9 and TRBJ2-3, the CDR3 gives the full variable domain: DTGVSQNPRHKITKRGQNVTFRCDPISEHNRLYWYRQTLGQGPEFLTYFQNEAQLEKSRLLSDRFSAERPKGSFSTLEIQRTEQGDSAMYLCATHGSTDTQYFGPGTRLTVL.

This clonotype was observed a handful of times. This chain links TRBV27 with TRBJ2-2, with 10 bases aligning to TRBD1. CDR3 length: 19 residues. CDR1 is MNHEY, CDR2 SMNVEV, per germline (reference sequence). The ends lost 6 bases at V and 6 bases at J; junction bases unmatched: 19. CDR3 loop: CASSRWGSRDRGGAGELFF. CDR3 in DNA: TGTGCCAGCAGCCGGTGGGGAAGTCGGGACAGGGGAGGGGCCGGGGAGCTGTTTTTT.

A remark on this clonotype: At one end the junction does not follow the germline gene, possibly because of a read error. The genes are TRBV2 and TRBJ1-1; TRBD1 aligns across 9 bases. The CDR3 covers 15 residues. Germline lookup yields CDR1 SNHLY and CDR2 FYNNEI. This CDR3 is CTSSAYYRGRTEAFF. For the CDR3, the DNA is TGTACCAGCAGCGCATACTACAGGGGGCGCACTGAAGCTTTCTTT.